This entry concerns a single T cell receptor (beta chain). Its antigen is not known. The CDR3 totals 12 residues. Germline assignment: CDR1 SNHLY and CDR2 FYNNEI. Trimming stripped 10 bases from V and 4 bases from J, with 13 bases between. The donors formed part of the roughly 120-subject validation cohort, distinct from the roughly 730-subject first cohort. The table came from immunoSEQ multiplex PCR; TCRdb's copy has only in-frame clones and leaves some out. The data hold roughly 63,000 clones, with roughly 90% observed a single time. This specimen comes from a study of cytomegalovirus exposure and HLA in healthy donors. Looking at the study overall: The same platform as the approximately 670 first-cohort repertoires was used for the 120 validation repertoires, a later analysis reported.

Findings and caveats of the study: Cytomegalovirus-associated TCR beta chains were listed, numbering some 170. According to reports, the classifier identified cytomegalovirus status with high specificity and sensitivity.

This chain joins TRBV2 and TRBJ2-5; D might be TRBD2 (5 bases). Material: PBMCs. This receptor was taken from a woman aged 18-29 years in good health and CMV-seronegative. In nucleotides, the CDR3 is TGTGCCACCACTAGTGTGAGAGAGACCCAGTACTTC. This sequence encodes CATTSVRETQYF.